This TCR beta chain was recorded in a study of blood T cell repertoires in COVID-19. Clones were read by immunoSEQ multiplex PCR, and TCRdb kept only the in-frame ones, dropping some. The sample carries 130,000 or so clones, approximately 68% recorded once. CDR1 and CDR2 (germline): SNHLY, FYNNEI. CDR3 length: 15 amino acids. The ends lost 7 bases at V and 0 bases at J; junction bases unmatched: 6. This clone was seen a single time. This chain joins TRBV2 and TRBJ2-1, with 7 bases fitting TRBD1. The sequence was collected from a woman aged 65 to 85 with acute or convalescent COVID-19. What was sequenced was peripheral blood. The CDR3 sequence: CASKTRGNSYNEQFF. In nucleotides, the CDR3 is TGTGCCAGCAAGACCAGGGGGAACTCCTACAATGAGCAGTTCTTC. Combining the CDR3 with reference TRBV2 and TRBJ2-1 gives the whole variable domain EPEVTQTPSHQVTQMGQEVILRCVPISNHLYFYWYRQILGQKVEFLVSFYNNEISEKSEIFDDQFSVERPDGSNFTLKIRSTKLEDSAMYFCASKTRGNSYNEQFFGPGTRLTVL.